The source of this T cell receptor (beta chain) is a study of cytomegalovirus exposure and HLA in healthy donors. Regarding the study as a whole: With high specificity and sensitivity, the classifier reportedly diagnosed cytomegalovirus status. A later look showed TCR association rates differing by HLA locus, highest for DRB1 and lowest for HLA-C. Versus the approximately 700-donor mean, an Asian-associated ancestry cluster reportedly showed fewer N-insertions in a later analysis.

As for this clone: Its matching antigen is unknown.

The CDR3 is 15 amino acids. After removal of 8 bases from V and 1 base from J, the junction contained 10 bases not matched to a gene. Per germline, CDR1 MDHEN and CDR2 SYDVKM. PCR employed 60 Vbeta and 13 Jbeta primers. Libraries were prepared by immunoSEQ multiplex PCR; TCRdb keeps only in-frame clonotypes and omits some of them. The table records 160,000 or so clones, 75% to 90% of them present only once. This clonotype was obtained from a woman aged 18-29 years in good health and CMV-seronegative. The source material was PBMCs. This chain links TRBV28 with TRBJ1-1, with 7 bases that match TRBD1. The CDR3 loop is CASVILGGGNTEAFF. In DNA, the CDR3 is TGTGCCAGCGTGATCTTAGGGGGCGGGAACACTGAAGCTTTCTTT. The whole variable domain, filled in from reference TRBV28 and TRBJ1-1, reads DVKVTQSSRYLVKRTGEKVFLECVQDMDHENMFWYRQDPGLGLRLIYFSYDVKMKEKGDIPEGYSVSREKKERFSLILESASTNQTSMYLCASVILGGGNTEAFFGQGTRLTVV.